This T cell receptor (beta chain) is from a study of T cells in Graves' hyperthyroidism and ophthalmopathy. Whole-study findings and limits: Within blood appeared most thyroid clonotypes that had expanded above 0.001. Ophthalmopathy was told apart from stable hyperthyroidism by a 13 V-J model.

Template material for amplifying TCR beta CDR3 regions consisted of RNA transcripts. In the first-round RT-PCR of the TCR CDR3, the HTBI primer set was used. MiXCR, applied by TCRdb to the multiplex PCR reads, yields one record per CDR3 protein. The top ten hold around 6.6% of the sample, which has roughly 630,000 distinct CDR3 sequences, around a sixth seen once. Germline V gene sequence: CDR1 MNHEY, CDR2 SMNVEV (reference sequence). CDR3 length equals 16 residues. Trimming removed 5 bases from V and 4 bases from J, with 17 bases in between. Details on this clonotype: The antigen remains undetermined.

This TCR was recovered from a woman in her 30s with Graves' hyperthyroidism. Material for sequencing was blood. The chain has TRBV27 and TRBJ1-4, with D unclear. CDR3 sequence reads: CASSLFEIPGNEKLFF. The CDR3, as DNA: TGTGCCAGCAGTCTCTTTGAGATTCCCGGTAATGAAAAACTGTTTTTT.